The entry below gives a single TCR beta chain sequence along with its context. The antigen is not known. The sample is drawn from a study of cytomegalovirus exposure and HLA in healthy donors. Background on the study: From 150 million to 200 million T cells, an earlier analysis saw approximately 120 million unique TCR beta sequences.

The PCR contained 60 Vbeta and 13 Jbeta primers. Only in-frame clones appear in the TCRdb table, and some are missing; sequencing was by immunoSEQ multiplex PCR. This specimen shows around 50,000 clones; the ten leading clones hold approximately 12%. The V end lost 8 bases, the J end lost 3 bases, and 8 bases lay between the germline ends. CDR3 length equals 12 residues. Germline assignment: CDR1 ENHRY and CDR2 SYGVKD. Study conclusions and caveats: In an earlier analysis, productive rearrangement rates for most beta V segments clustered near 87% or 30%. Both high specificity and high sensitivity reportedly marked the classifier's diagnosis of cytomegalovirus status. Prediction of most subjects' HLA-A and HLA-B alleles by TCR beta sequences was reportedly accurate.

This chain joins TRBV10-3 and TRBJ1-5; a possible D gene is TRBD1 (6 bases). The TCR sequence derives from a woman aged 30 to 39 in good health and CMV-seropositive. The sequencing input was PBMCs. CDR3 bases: TGTGCCATCGGACAGCTCAATCAGCCCCAGCATTTT. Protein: CAIGQLNQPQHF.